The entry below describes one T cell receptor (beta chain). V shed 1 base, J shed 5 bases, and the junction held 1 base outside the gene matches. CDR1 and CDR2 from the germline V gene are KGHSH and LQKENI. The CDR3 has 15 amino acids. The data were obtained in a study of blood T cell repertoires in COVID-19. The wider study: Donors in the United States, Italy and Spain gave samples during acute or convalescent COVID-19.

Authors' analysis steps: The assay estimated nucleated cells by amplifying reference gene primers. Assay: immunoSEQ multiplex PCR; the TCRdb copy retains only in-frame clones and omits some. V, J and clone size were drawn from that table, and D and trimming were deduced from the DNA. The table records tens of thousands of clones, about four fifths of them present only once. The sample consisted of peripheral blood. The chain is built from TRBV18 and TRBJ2-2; 10 positions match TRBD1. This clonotype was sampled from a woman aged 80 or older with acute or convalescent COVID-19. CDR3 region: CASSPRTGGTGELFF. In DNA form, the CDR3 reads TGTGCCAGCTCACCACGGACAGGGGGTACCGGGGAGCTGTTTTTT.